This T cell receptor beta chain appears in the sequencing data of a study of T cell responses to AZD1222 COVID-19 vaccine. General study results and limits: Clonal diversity was possibly underestimated; the donors were predominantly white British and more often female. Among vaccine-associated CD4 TCRs, coverage spanned spike, with dominance at 160-218 and 743-854.

The repertoire was sequenced with immunoSEQ multiplex PCR; TCRdb's copy has only in-frame clones and lacks some. The sample shows some 140,000 clones, 86% of them seen only once. CDR1 is MNHEY, CDR2 SVGAGI, per germline. The junction had 1 base not matched to a gene; V was cut back by 6 bases and J by 1 base. The length of the CDR3 is 14 residues. In the case of this clone: Its specificity is unknown.

The TCR sequence derives from an adult in good health. The rearrangement uses TRBV6-5 and TRBJ1-1; TRBD1 aligns across 11 bases. Sequencing was performed on peripheral blood, taken on day 0 of MenACWY control vaccination. CDR3 sequence reads: CASRGQGGNTEAFF. CDR3 bases: TGTGCCAGCAGGGGACAGGGGGGGAACACTGAAGCTTTCTTT.